Listed here are 9 T cell receptor beta chains from one sample, sequenced in a study of cytomegalovirus exposure and HLA in healthy donors. This PCR relied on a set of 60 Vbeta primers and 13 Jbeta primers. Here immunoSEQ multiplex PCR was the method, and the copy in TCRdb shows in-frame clones only, minus some. The table has 200,000 to 250,000 clones, over 65% seen once. The sequenced sample consisted of PBMCs. The receptors here all came from a young man in good health and CMV-seronegative.

This clone was detected only once. The chain couples TRBV6-5 to TRBJ2-7; 7 positions agree with TRBD2. Germline lookup yields CDR1 MNHEY and CDR2 SVGAGI. The V segment lost 6 bases and the J segment 6 bases; nucleotides outside the gene matches: 8. The CDR3 sequence is 13 residues long. The CDR3 region is CASRGEGHGEQYF. The CDR3 nucleotides are TGTGCCAGCAGGGGGGAGGGCCATGGCGAGCAGTACTTC.

The chain couples TRBV5-4 to TRBJ2-2, with a tentative D call TRBD1 (5 bases). The V gene lost 4 bases and the J gene lost 9 bases, with 13 bases spanning the gap. The CDR3 spans 13 residues. The germline CDR1 and CDR2 sequences are SGHNT and YYREEE (reference sequence). CDR3 amino acids: CASSIIGARELFF. The CDR3 coding sequence is TGTGCCAGCAGCATAATAGGGGCAAGGGAGCTGTTTTTT.

The chain recombines TRBV27 with TRBJ1-2; no reliable D call. Germline V gene sequence: CDR1 MNHEY, CDR2 SMNVEV (reference sequence). This CDR3 is 13 amino acids long. V shed 3 bases and J shed 4 bases, with 9 bases lying between them. Here the CDR3 DNA reads TGTGCCAGCAGTTTTCTCGGGTCCTATGGCTACACCTTC. Its protein is CASSFLGSYGYTF.

The table lists this clone with a count of one. The J gene is TRBJ2-7, the V gene TRBV19, with D maybe TRBD2 (5 bases). Germline V lookup: CDR1 LNHDA, CDR2 SQIVND (reference sequence). The CDR3 is 12 residues long. Trimming stripped 3 bases from V and 4 bases from J, with 7 bases between. CDR3 DNA: TGTGCCAGTAGTATGGACTCATACGAGCAGTACTTC. Translating gives CASSMDSYEQYF.

The chain has TRBV7-8 and TRBJ1-1, with 7 bases matching TRBD1. This CDR3 spans 13 amino acids. CDR1 is SGHVS and CDR2 is FQNEAQ in the germline V gene. Trimming cost V 5 bases and J 1 base; bases outside gene matches: 1. The CDR3 loop reads CASSRTGNTEAFF. The CDR3 DNA reads TGTGCCAGCAGCCGGACAGGGAACACTGAAGCTTTCTTT.

A remark on this clone: Additional DNA sequences in this sample encode the identical CDR3. J is TRBJ2-7 and V is TRBV5-1, with D maybe TRBD2 (5 bases). Germline lookup yields CDR1 SGHRS and CDR2 YFSETQ. V lost 0 bases to trimming and J lost 2 bases, with 9 bases between them. The CDR3 length is 14 residues. In nucleotides, the CDR3 is TGCGCCAGCAGCTTGGGGTCCGGGGCCTACGAGCAGTACTTC. It yields the protein CASSLGSGAYEQYF.

The rearrangement uses TRBV25-1 and TRBJ1-1; possible D gene TRBD1, 5 bases. V lost 5 bases and J lost 4, with 11 bases in between. This CDR3 has 13 amino acids. Germline lookup yields CDR1 MGHDK and CDR2 SYGVNS. The CDR3 DNA reads as TGTGCCAGCAGTATAACAGGCGTCACTGAAGCTTTCTTT. Encoded protein: CASSITGVTEAFF.

This clone has a handful of counts. V usage is TRBV18 and J usage is TRBJ1-1, with D tentatively TRBD1 (6 bases). CDR3 length: 14 residues. V lost 1 base to trimming and J lost 1 base, with 7 bases between them. Germline assignment: CDR1 KGHSH and CDR2 LQKENI. The CDR3, as DNA: TGTGCCAGCTCACCACGGGACAAGAACACTGAAGCTTTCTTT. It codes for CASSPRDKNTEAFF. Drawing the rest from reference TRBV18 and TRBJ1-1, the complete variable domain is NAGVMQNPRHLVRRRGQEARLRCSPMKGHSHVYWYRQLPEEGLKFMVYLQKENIIDESGMPKERFSAEFPKEGPSILRIQQVVRGDSAAYFCASSPRDKNTEAFFGQGTRLTVV.

Comments on this clone: Mismatch with germline at one junction end may stem from a read error. Different DNA sequences within this sample yield the same CDR3. The CDR3 coding sequence is TGTGCCAGCAGCTTGGGGGACTCCAACGAGCAGTACTTC. Amino acid sequence: CASSLGDSNEQYF. V gene TRBV5-6 combines with J gene TRBJ2-7; possibly TRBD2 for D (6 bases). The CDR3 runs 13 residues. Looked up from germline, CDR1 is SGHDT and CDR2 is YYEEEE.